This paragraph covers one T cell receptor (beta chain) sequence. The CDR3 loop spans 15 amino acids. The germline V and J ends were trimmed by 8 bases and 8 bases, with 22 bases remaining between them. The germline V gene has CDR1 MNHEY and CDR2 SMNVEV (reference sequence). This specimen belongs to a study of control samples from healthy donors and cancer patients. Method: immunoSEQ multiplex PCR; TCRdb's copy keeps in-frame clones and lacks some. The sample contains some 14,000 clones, approximately 80% of which appear only once. The receptor comes from a female donor with lung cancer. The sample comprised formalin-fixed, paraffin-embedded tissue. The rearrangement joins TRBV27 to TRBJ2-1; D is ambiguous. The CDR3 loop reads CASRPLQASMDEQFF. CDR3 in DNA: TGTGCCAGCCGACCACTACAAGCGAGTATGGATGAGCAGTTCTTC.